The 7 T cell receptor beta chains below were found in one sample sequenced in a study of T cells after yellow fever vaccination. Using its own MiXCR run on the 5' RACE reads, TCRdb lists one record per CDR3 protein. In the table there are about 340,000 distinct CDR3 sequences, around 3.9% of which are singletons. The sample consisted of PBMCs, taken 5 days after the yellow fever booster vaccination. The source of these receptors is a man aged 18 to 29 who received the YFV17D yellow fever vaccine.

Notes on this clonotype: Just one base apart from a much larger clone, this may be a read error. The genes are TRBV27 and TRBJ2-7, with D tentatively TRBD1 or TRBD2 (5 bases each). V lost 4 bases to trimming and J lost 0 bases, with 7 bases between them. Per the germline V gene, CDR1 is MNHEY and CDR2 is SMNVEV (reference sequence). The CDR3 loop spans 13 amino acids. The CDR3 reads CASSWGNSYEQYF. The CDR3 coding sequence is TGTGCCAGCAGTTGGGGGAACTCCTACGAGCAGTACTTC.

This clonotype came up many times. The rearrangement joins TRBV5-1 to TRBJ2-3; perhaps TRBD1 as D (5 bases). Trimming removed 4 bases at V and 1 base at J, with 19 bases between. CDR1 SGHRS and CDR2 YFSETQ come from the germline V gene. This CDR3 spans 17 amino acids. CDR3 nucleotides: TGCGCCAGCAGCACCCCGGACATACTATGGGGCACAGATACGCAGTATTTT. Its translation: CASSTPDILWGTDTQYF.

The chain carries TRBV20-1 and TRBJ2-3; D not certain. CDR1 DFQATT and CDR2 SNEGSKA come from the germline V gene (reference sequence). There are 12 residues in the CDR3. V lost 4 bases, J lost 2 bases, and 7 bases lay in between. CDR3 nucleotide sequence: TGCAGTGCTAACTTCGACACAGATACGCAGTATTTT. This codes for CSANFDTDTQYF.

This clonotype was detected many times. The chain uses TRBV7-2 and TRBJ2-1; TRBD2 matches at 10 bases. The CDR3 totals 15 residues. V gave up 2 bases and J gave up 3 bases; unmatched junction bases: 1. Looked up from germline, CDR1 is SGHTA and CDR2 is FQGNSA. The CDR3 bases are TGTGCCAGCAGCTTAAGCGGGGGGGGCTACAATGAGCAGTTCTTC. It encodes CASSLSGGGYNEQFF.

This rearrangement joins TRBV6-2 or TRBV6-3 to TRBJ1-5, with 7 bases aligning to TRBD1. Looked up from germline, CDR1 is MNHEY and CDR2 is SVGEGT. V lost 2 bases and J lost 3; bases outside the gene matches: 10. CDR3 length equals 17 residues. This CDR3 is CASSYGGDSGVNQPQHF. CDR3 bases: TGTGCCAGCAGTTACGGGGGGGACAGTGGGGTCAATCAGCCCCAGCATTTT.

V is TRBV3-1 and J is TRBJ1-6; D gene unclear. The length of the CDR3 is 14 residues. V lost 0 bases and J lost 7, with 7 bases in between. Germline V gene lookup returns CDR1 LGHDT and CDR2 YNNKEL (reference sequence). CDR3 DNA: TGTGCCAGCAGCCAAGAACTCAAAAATTCACCCCTCCACTTT. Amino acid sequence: CASSQELKNSPLHF.

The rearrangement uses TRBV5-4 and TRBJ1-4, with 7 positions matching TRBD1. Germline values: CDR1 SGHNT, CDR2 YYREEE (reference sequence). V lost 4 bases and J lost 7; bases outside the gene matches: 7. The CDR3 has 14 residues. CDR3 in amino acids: CASSPGTVGEKLFF. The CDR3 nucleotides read TGTGCCAGCAGCCCCGGGACAGTGGGTGAAAAACTGTTTTTT.